This TCR beta chain was obtained from a study of control samples from healthy donors and cancer patients (dated by TCRdb to 2020 to 2022). This clone was seen only once. Its antigen is unknown. Base qualities are not recorded, but no much larger clone differs from it by a single base. Library creation used the immunoSEQ multiplex PCR assay. Held by TCRdb, this immuneACCESS table contains in-frame sequences only and omits some clones. Under half of the omission traces to an unresolved V gene where checked; the cause of the rest is unknown. The sample profile shows about 70,000 clones; 94% of them were found once. The leading ten clones occupy 2.8% of the sample. V is pared back by 3 bases and J by 9 bases, with 9 bases lying between the germline termini. The CDR3 spans 13 residues, from the cysteine through the phenylalanine. Only the CDR3 region is kept as DNA, spanning 39 bases read in frame from base 1.

The sample was blood. The TCR was taken from a woman younger than 45 in good health. The rearrangement joined TRBV12-3 or TRBV12-4 to TRBJ1-6; the D gene remains uncertain. The CDR3: CASSFEGLSPLHF. The sequenced DNA: TGTGCCAGCAGTTTTGAGGGTCTTTCACCCCTCCACTTT.